This paragraph reports one T cell receptor (beta chain). The source of the sample is a study of blood T cell repertoires in COVID-19. Study in general: The United States, Italy and Spain were the sources of the acute and convalescent COVID-19 samples. Sources were T cells, B-cell-depleted T cells, or PBMCs; the material itself was cDNA or gDNA.

Source study methods: Estimates of nucleated cell counts were drawn from the amplification of reference gene primers. TCRdb keeps only in-frame clones here, not all; method: immunoSEQ multiplex PCR. That table is the source of V, J and clone size, and D and trimming were worked out from the DNA. The data show 110,000 to 150,000 clones, approximately 83% seen once. The CDR3 totals 15 residues. The ends lost 5 bases at V and 4 bases at J; junction bases unmatched: 2. Germline-derived CDR1 and CDR2 are LNHDA and SQIVND (reference sequence). This rearrangement joins TRBV19 to TRBJ2-1; 13 nucleotides agree with TRBD2. Sequencing was done on a sample of peripheral blood. This receptor was obtained from a human donor in a cohort sampled during active COVID-19. CDR3 sequence (DNA): TGTGCCAGTAGTCGGACTAGCGGGAGTTACAATGAGCAGTTCTTC. As protein: CASSRTSGSYNEQFF.